Described below is a single T cell receptor (beta chain) sequence and its context. This sample is part of a study of blood T cell repertoires in COVID-19. Using immunoSEQ multiplex PCR, the repertoire was profiled, and TCRdb retains in-frame clones only, with some absent. The sample lists approximately 40,000 clones; more than 90% were seen once. Trimming pared 4 bases from V and 4 bases from J, leaving 16 bases between. There are 15 residues in the CDR3. CDR1 SGHDN and CDR2 FVKESK come from the germline V gene. The source material was peripheral blood. The chain recombines TRBV14 with TRBJ1-2; maybe TRBD1 (6 bases). This clonotype was sampled from a woman aged 80 or older with acute or convalescent COVID-19. The CDR3 region is CASSRGTFGAYGYTF. The DNA for the CDR3 is TGTGCCAGCAGCCGAGGGACATTCGGAGCCTATGGCTACACCTTC.